These 4 T cell receptor beta chains share one sample of origin, sequenced in a study of CD8+ T cells in alopecia areata. Extraction of RNA preceded its reverse transcription into cDNA, which served as the sequencing template. Generated by immunoSEQ multiplex PCR, the TCRdb table keeps only in-frame clones and is missing some. The table includes about 180,000 clones, approximately 50% detected once. Described treatment: oral pan-JAK inhibitor, 5-10 mg twice daily. Sample: CD8+ T cells sorted from blood, taken around week 54, from a patient treated with tofacitinib. The receptor source for this set is a human donor with alopecia areata.

The chain joins TRBV10-2 to TRBJ2-7, with TRBD2 matching 10 bases. V lost 6 bases to trimming and J lost 2 bases; unmatched junction nucleotides: 7. In germline, CDR1 is WSHSY, CDR2 SAAADI. The CDR3 extends over 15 amino acids. CDR3 protein: CASRDSGGTTYEQYF. CDR3 DNA: TGCGCCAGCAGGGATAGCGGGGGGACGACCTACGAGCAGTACTTC.

This clone was detected only a few times. V and J are TRBV12-5 and TRBJ1-1; D is undetermined. The CDR3 is made up of 14 amino acids. V lost 1 base and J 5 bases, leaving 11 bases between the germline ends. The germline V gene encodes CDR1 LGHNT and CDR2 FRNRAP. The CDR3 DNA reads as TGTGCTAGTGGTTTGGACGGGGTGGGTACTGAAGCTTTCTTT. Its translation: CASGLDGVGTEAFF.

There are a few counts of this clone. The chain couples TRBV10-3 to TRBJ2-6, with D perhaps matching TRBD2 (5 bases). Germline V gene data show CDR1 as ENHRY and CDR2 as SYGVKD. There are 16 residues in the CDR3. V shed 2 bases and J shed 0 bases, with 8 bases lying between them. DNA of the CDR3: TGTGCCATCAGTGAGGGACTGAACTCTGGGGCCAACGTCCTGACTTTC. Translated, it gives CAISEGLNSGANVLTF.

This chain links TRBV6-6 with TRBJ2-7; 9 positions agree with TRBD1. The CDR3 totals 16 residues. Germline loops: CDR1 MNHNY, CDR2 SVGAGI (reference sequence). V shed 6 bases and J 4 bases; nucleotides not matched to a gene: 13. Here the CDR3 reads CASRTITGDRVYEQYF. CDR3 coding DNA: TGTGCCAGCAGGACAATTACGGGGGACAGGGTGTACGAGCAGTACTTC.